Below are 27 T cell receptor beta chains sequenced from a single sample in a study of shared clonotypes between healthy human individuals (dated by TCRdb to the early 2020s). Receptors were amplified or captured by the immunoSEQ multiplex PCR assay. TCRdb re-hosts the immuneACCESS table, in-frame sequences only. Its copies lack some clones; in the studies checked, an unresolved V gene accounts for under half of them, and the cause for the rest is not known. The sample records just over 2,000,000 clones, roughly 95% of which are singletons. The biggest ten clones account for 0.9% to 1.3% of the sample. CD8 naive samples were obtained by positive selection for CCR7 among CD45RO-negative cells, yielding a CD45RA+CCR7+ population from which TemRA cells were excluded. Sequenced: naive CD8+ T cells sorted from blood. The sample's cell subset or site label is to be understood as: CD45RA+CCR7+. Receptor source: a man between 18 and 35 years old in good health.

This rearrangement joins TRBV4-1 to TRBJ1-3; D gene unclear. V was cut by 3 bases and J by 3 bases, with 6 bases left in between. Germline V gives CDR1 MGHRA, CDR2 YSYEKL. The CDR3 sequence is 13 residues long. The CDR3 DNA sequence: TGCGCCAGCAGCCAGCCGGTTGGAAACACCATATATTTT. It yields the protein CASSQPVGNTIYF.

This sequence joins TRBV5-1 and TRBJ2-7, with a weak D call TRBD1 (6 bases). Germline assignment: CDR1 SGHRS and CDR2 YFSETQ. Trimming pared 2 bases from V and 1 base from J, leaving 10 bases between. CDR3 size: 14 residues. The DNA of the CDR3 is TGCGCCAGCAGCTTTACAGGGTATTCCTACGAGCAGTACTTC. This gives the protein CASSFTGYSYEQYF.

The chain carries TRBV2 and TRBJ1-2; D remains unclear. The CDR3 contains 11 residues. V shed 5 bases and J shed 4 bases, with 5 bases lying between them. Germline CDR1 is SNHLY and CDR2 is FYNNEI. The CDR3 DNA is TGTGCCAGCAGTAAAAGCTATGGCTACACCTTC. It is translated as CASSKSYGYTF.

This clone has just one count. V gene TRBV11-3 combines with J gene TRBJ2-2; D perhaps matches TRBD2 (6 bases). Germline V CDR1 and CDR2: SGHNT, YENEEA. This CDR3 comprises 16 residues. Trimming removed 5 bases at V and 6 bases at J, with 19 bases between. The chain's CDR3 is CASSARVEGHPGELFF. The CDR3 DNA is TGTGCCAGCAGCGCTAGAGTGGAGGGGCATCCCGGGGAGCTGTTTTTT. Using reference TRBV11-3 and TRBJ2-2 for the parts outside the CDR3, the full variable domain is EAGVVQSPRYKIIEKKQPVAFWCNPISGHNTLYWYLQNLGQGPELLIRYENEEAVDDSQLPKDRFSAERLKGVDSTLKIQPAELGDSAVYLCASSARVEGHPGELFFGEGSRLTVL.

V and J are TRBV11-3 and TRBJ2-7; D is ambiguous. This CDR3 comprises 14 residues. Germline V CDR1 and CDR2: SGHNT, YENEEA. V was cut by 3 bases and J by 3 bases, with 12 bases left in between. The DNA of the CDR3 is TGTGCCAGCAGCTTTTCGTCCGTGGGCTACGAGCAGTACTTC. This translates into CASSFSSVGYEQYF. Using reference TRBV11-3 and TRBJ2-7 for the parts outside the CDR3, the full variable domain is EAGVVQSPRYKIIEKKQPVAFWCNPISGHNTLYWYLQNLGQGPELLIRYENEEAVDDSQLPKDRFSAERLKGVDSTLKIQPAELGDSAVYLCASSFSSVGYEQYFGPGTRLTVT.

The chain has TRBV4-3 and TRBJ2-7; possible D gene TRBD2, 5 bases. Germline V gene lookup returns CDR1 LGHNA and CDR2 YSLEER. Trimming left V 0 bases short and J 2 bases short, with 8 bases between. This CDR3 is built from 14 residues. The CDR3 here is CASSQDPGTYEQYF. The CDR3 coding sequence is TGCGCCAGCAGCCAAGACCCGGGAACCTACGAGCAGTACTTC.

The chain links TRBV6-6 to TRBJ2-2; D is ambiguous. Trimming shortened V by 2 bases and J by 1 base, and 8 bases separated the two germline ends. There are 15 residues in the CDR3. Germline-derived CDR1 and CDR2 are MNHNY and SVGAGI (reference sequence). CDR3 residues: CASSYVAGNTGELFF. CDR3 DNA sequence: TGTGCCAGCAGTTACGTCGCAGGGAACACCGGGGAGCTGTTTTTT.

The chain is built from TRBV27 and TRBJ1-6; no firm D call. V lost 4 bases to trimming and J lost 11 bases, with 12 bases between them. There are 13 residues in the CDR3. Per the germline V gene, CDR1 is MNHEY and CDR2 is SMNVEV (reference sequence). In nucleotides, the CDR3 is TGTGCCAGCAGTTCAGGCCAGTCGCCACCCCTCCACTTT. This encodes CASSSGQSPPLHF.

This rearrangement joins TRBV6-5 to TRBJ1-1; D remains ambiguous. The germline V gene encodes CDR1 MNHEY and CDR2 SVGAGI. CDR3 length: 13 amino acids. V lost 2 bases, J lost 4 bases, and 8 bases lay in between. This chain's CDR3 is CASSYEGFTEAFF. The CDR3 coding sequence is TGTGCCAGCAGTTACGAGGGCTTCACTGAAGCTTTCTTT.

This clone has just one count. J is TRBJ1-1 and V is TRBV5-1; D not certain. The CDR3 covers 16 residues. The germline V gene has CDR1 SGHRS and CDR2 YFSETQ. V was trimmed by 4 bases and J by 3 bases, leaving 19 bases between them. The CDR3 DNA reads as TGCGCCAGCAGCCCCCTCATCCCGTACGGAGACACTGAAGCTTTCTTT. Translated, it gives CASSPLIPYGDTEAFF.

The chain recombines TRBV15 with TRBJ2-7; a weak D match, TRBD2 (6 bases). Trimming shortened V by 3 bases and J by 0 bases, and 12 bases separated the two germline ends. The germline gives CDR1 LNHNV, CDR2 YYDKDF (reference sequence). There are 15 residues in the CDR3. For the CDR3, the DNA is TGTGCCACCAGCAGTTTAGCGGAAAGCTCCTACGAGCAGTACTTC. It encodes CATSSLAESSYEQYF.

V and J are TRBV7-9 and TRBJ2-7; D is unresolved. There are 12 residues in the CDR3. The V end was cut by 3 bases, the J end by 2 bases, with 5 bases between. Germline CDR1 is SEHNR and CDR2 is FQNEAQ (reference sequence). In DNA, the CDR3 is TGTGCCAGCAGCTTTCTTACCTACGAGCAGTACTTC. Its translation: CASSFLTYEQYF.

The chain couples TRBV2 to TRBJ2-7; 8 bases are a match to TRBD2. Germline V lookup: CDR1 SNHLY, CDR2 FYNNEI. The CDR3 is 15 residues long. V lost 4 bases to trimming and J lost 0 bases; unmatched junction nucleotides: 5. CDR3 protein: CASSAILADSYEQYF. CDR3 sequence (DNA): TGTGCCAGCAGTGCGATACTAGCGGACTCCTACGAGCAGTACTTC.

V is TRBV6-1 and J is TRBJ2-7; D call uncertain. The V gene lost 6 bases and the J gene lost 3 bases, with 12 bases spanning the gap. This CDR3 is 13 amino acids long. The V gene's germline CDR1 is MNHNS and CDR2 SASEGT. The CDR3 here is CASRDPWGYEQYF. As DNA, the CDR3 is TGTGCCAGCAGGGACCCATGGGGCTACGAGCAGTACTTC.

Of note for this clone: The same CDR3 is also encoded by other DNA sequences in this sample. This chain connects TRBV19 to TRBJ1-5, with D unclear. V was trimmed by 1 base and J by 3 bases, leaving 10 bases between them. Germline lookup yields CDR1 LNHDA and CDR2 SQIVND (reference sequence). This CDR3 region has 15 residues. Here the CDR3 DNA reads TGTGCCAGTAGTATAGTCAGCGGGATCAATCAGCCCCAGCATTTT. Translation gives CASSIVSGINQPQHF.

Details on this clone: Other DNA sequences in the same sample also yield this CDR3. V is TRBV6-1 and J is TRBJ2-1; TRBD2 aligns across 11 bases. The CDR3 loop spans 16 amino acids. CDR1 is MNHNS and CDR2 is SASEGT in the germline V gene. The V gene end was trimmed by 3 bases and the J gene end by 4 bases; junction bases not matched to a gene: 5. CDR3: CASSDIAGGPYNEQFF. The CDR3 DNA sequence: TGTGCCAGCAGTGACATAGCGGGGGGGCCTTACAATGAGCAGTTCTTC.

Points on this clone: In the same sample, other DNA sequences code for this CDR3. The CDR3 region has the DNA TGTGCCAGCAGCTTAGGACAGGGGAACTCCTACGAGCAGTACTTC. This gives the protein CASSLGQGNSYEQYF. The J gene is TRBJ2-7, the V gene TRBV5-4; 9 bases agree with TRBD1. Trimming cost V 2 bases and J 0 bases; bases outside gene matches: 3. The CDR3 runs 15 residues. Germline CDR1 and CDR2: SGHNT and YYREEE (reference sequence).

The CDR3 region is CASSDRGRQNYGYTF. The CDR3 region has the DNA TGTGCCAGCAGTGATAGGGGACGACAGAACTATGGCTACACCTTC. The gene calls are TRBV6-1 and TRBJ1-2; weak D call: TRBD1 (5 bases). Germline V lookup: CDR1 MNHNS, CDR2 SASEGT. V was cut by 3 bases and J by 2 bases, with 13 bases left in between. This CDR3 spans 15 amino acids.

In this sample, this clone turned up once. This CDR3 is also generated by other DNA sequences in the sample. This chain links TRBV4-1 with TRBJ2-2; D is unclear. Germline CDR1 and CDR2: MGHRA and YSYEKL. The CDR3 runs to 13 residues. The V and J ends lost 1 base and 6 bases respectively, with 6 bases between them. Here the CDR3 reads CASSQVGSGELFF. In nucleotides, the CDR3 is TGCGCCAGCAGCCAAGTCGGGTCCGGGGAGCTGTTTTTT.

The chain links TRBV10-1 to TRBJ2-7, with D possibly being TRBD2 (6 bases). V lost 6 bases, J lost 6 bases, and 12 bases lay in between. This CDR3 is 12 amino acids long. Per germline, CDR1 WNHNN and CDR2 SYGVQD (reference sequence). CDR3 region: CASSETSSEQYF. The CDR3 bases are TGCGCCAGCAGCGAGACTAGTAGCGAGCAGTACTTC.

V and J are TRBV4-3 and TRBJ2-1; D uncertain. V was cut by 0 bases and J by 4 bases, with 10 bases left in between. Germline-derived CDR1 and CDR2 are LGHNA and YSLEER. This CDR3 has 15 residues. This CDR3 is CASSQEMKGYNEQFF. Written as DNA, the CDR3 is TGCGCCAGCAGCCAAGAGATGAAGGGTTACAATGAGCAGTTCTTC.

The chain carries TRBV5-8 and TRBJ1-2, with D possibly matching TRBD1 (6 bases). V lost 2 bases and J 6 bases, leaving 14 bases between the germline ends. The germline V gene encodes CDR1 SGHTS and CDR2 YDEGEE. The CDR3 is 14 amino acids. This CDR3 is CASSLAGAWDGYTF. The CDR3 nucleotides read TGTGCCAGCAGCTTAGCAGGGGCCTGGGATGGCTACACCTTC.

The chain is built from TRBV28 and TRBJ1-2; 7 nucleotides align to TRBD1. CDR3 length: 16 residues. The germline CDR1 and CDR2 sequences are MDHEN and SYDVKM. V gave up 4 bases and J gave up 0 bases; unmatched junction bases: 8. CDR3 sequence: CASSSGTELANYGYTF. CDR3 sequence (DNA): TGTGCCAGCAGTTCCGGGACAGAGTTAGCTAACTATGGCTACACCTTC.

The chain couples TRBV19 to TRBJ2-7, with a weak D call TRBD2 (5 bases). This CDR3 is built from 14 residues. The germline V and J ends were trimmed by 3 bases and 2 bases, with 11 bases remaining between them. Per the germline V gene, CDR1 is LNHDA and CDR2 is SQIVND (reference sequence). CDR3 protein: CASSISGGPYEQYF. Here the CDR3 DNA reads TGTGCCAGTAGTATCTCCGGAGGACCCTACGAGCAGTACTTC.

J is TRBJ2-1 and V is TRBV6-5; TRBD2 agrees at 8 bases. This CDR3 region has 15 residues. The V and J ends lost 2 bases and 4 bases, in that order; junction bases with no gene match: 4. Per germline, CDR1 MNHEY and CDR2 SVGAGI. CDR3 DNA: TGTGCCAGCAGTTACGCGGGAGGAGGATACAATGAGCAGTTCTTC. Translating gives CASSYAGGGYNEQFF.

The J gene is TRBJ1-1, the V gene TRBV4-1; a weak D match, TRBD1 (6 bases). The CDR3 length is 15 residues. Germline V gives CDR1 MGHRA, CDR2 YSYEKL. The V and J ends lost 8 bases and 3 bases respectively, with 19 bases between them. The CDR3 DNA reads TGCGCCAGCTCATATTCGGGGGCGTCTTACACTGAAGCTTTCTTT. This translates into CASSYSGASYTEAFF.

The chain links TRBV5-6 to TRBJ1-1; 11 bases match TRBD1. The CDR3 is made up of 14 amino acids. Germline CDR1 SGHDT, CDR2 YYEEEE. The V gene end was trimmed by 2 bases and the J gene end by 6 bases; junction bases not matched to a gene: 3. CDR3 nucleotides: TGTGCCAGCAGCTTAGGACAGGGGGCCGCTGAAGCTTTCTTT. The encoded protein is CASSLGQGAAEAFF. Full variable domain (outside the CDR3, taken from reference TRBV5-6 and TRBJ1-1): DAGVTQSPTHLIKTRGQQVTLRCSPKSGHDTVSWYQQALGQGPQFIFQYYEEEERQRGNFPDRFSGHQFPNYSSELNVNALLLGDSALYLCASSLGQGAAEAFFGQGTRLTVV.